This TCR beta chain is from a study of T cell responses to AZD1222 COVID-19 vaccine. Notes on the study in general: As reported, nearly half of all spike-specific TCRs target variant regions that are unmutated.

A word on this clone: Its antigen is still unknown.

The repertoire was sequenced with immunoSEQ multiplex PCR; TCRdb's copy has only in-frame clones and lacks some. The sample holds 150,000 or so clones, 92% seen once. Looked up from germline, CDR1 is KGHSH and CDR2 is LQKENI. CDR3 length: 15 amino acids. The V end was cut by 4 bases, the J end by 1 base, with 14 bases between. This receptor was taken from an adult in good health. Sequencing used peripheral blood, obtained on day 0 of AZD1222 vaccination. V gene TRBV18 combines with J gene TRBJ2-7; the D is unclear. The CDR3 here is CASSLPWGQSYEQYF. The CDR3 coding sequence is TGTGCCAGCTCACTTCCTTGGGGTCAATCCTACGAGCAGTACTTC.